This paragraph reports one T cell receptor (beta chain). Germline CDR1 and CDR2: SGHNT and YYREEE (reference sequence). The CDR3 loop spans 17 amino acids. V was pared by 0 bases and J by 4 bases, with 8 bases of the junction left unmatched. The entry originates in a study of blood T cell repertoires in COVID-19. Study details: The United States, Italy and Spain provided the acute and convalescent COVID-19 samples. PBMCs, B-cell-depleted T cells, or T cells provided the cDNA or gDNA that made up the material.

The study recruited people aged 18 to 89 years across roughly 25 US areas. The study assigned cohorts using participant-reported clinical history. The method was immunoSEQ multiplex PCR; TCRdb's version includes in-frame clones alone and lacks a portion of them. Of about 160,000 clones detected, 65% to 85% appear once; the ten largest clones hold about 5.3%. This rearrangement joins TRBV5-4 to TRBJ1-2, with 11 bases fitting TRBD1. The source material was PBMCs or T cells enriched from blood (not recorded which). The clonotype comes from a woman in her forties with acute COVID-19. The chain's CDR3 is CASSLGQGQGVAYGYTF. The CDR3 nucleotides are TGTGCCAGCAGCTTGGGTCAGGGACAGGGGGTTGCCTATGGCTACACCTTC.